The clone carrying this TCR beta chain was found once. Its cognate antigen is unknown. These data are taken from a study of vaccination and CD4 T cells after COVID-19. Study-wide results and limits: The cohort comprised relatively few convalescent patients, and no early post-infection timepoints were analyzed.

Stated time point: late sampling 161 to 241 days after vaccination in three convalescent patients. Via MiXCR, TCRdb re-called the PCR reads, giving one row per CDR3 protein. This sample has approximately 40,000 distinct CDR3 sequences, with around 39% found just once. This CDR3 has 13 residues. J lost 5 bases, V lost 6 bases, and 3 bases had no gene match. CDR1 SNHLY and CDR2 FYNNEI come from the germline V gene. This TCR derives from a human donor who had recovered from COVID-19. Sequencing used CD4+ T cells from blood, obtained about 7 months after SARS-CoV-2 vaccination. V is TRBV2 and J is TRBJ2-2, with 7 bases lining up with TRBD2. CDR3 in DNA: TGTGCCAGCAGCGGGGGAGGGACCGGGGAGCTGTTTTTT. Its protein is CASSGGGTGELFF.